This T cell receptor (beta chain) was retrieved from a study of blood T cells in healthy people across ages. Germline values: CDR1 MGHDK, CDR2 SYGVNS. The CDR3 is 16 amino acids. With 2 bases removed from V and 8 bases from J, the gap between germline ends came to 18 bases. A sample-barcoded 5' primer and a J-beta primer mix were used in a second PCR of roughly 6 to 12 cycles. TCRdb itself ran the 5' RACE reads through MiXCR, one entry per CDR3 protein. Among about 830,000 distinct CDR3 sequences, 55% to 70% were seen once, and the ten largest hold over 20%. The chain has TRBV25-1 and TRBJ1-4, with D possibly TRBD1 on 5 matching bases. The specimen sequenced was blood. The receptor's source is a man aged 30 to 39 in good health. CDR3 sequence (DNA): TGTGCCAGCAGTGAAGGTTGGGGCGGCCCCAGGGAAAAACTGTTTTTT. Protein sequence: CASSEGWGGPREKLFF.